This T cell receptor (beta chain) was sequenced during a study of shared clonotypes between healthy human individuals. Study conclusions and caveats: An effect of sequencing depth on clonotype sharing among donors was expected. Shared clonotypes: 4.5% to 6% naive CD4, around 3.4% naive CD8, about 2.5% memory CD4, over 0.3% memory CD8.

On this clone itself: Its antigen remains unknown.

The V gene end was trimmed by 10 bases and the J gene end by 6 bases; junction bases not matched to a gene: 8. This CDR3 contains 13 residues. Germline V gives CDR1 MNHEY, CDR2 SVGAGI. An even split of each subset's genomic DNA across several immunoSEQ plates was performed. The table came from immunoSEQ multiplex PCR; TCRdb's copy has only in-frame clones and leaves some out. The sample lists some 700,000 clones, 90% occurring once. The TCR originated in a young man in good health. Some clones in this sample may be carry-over from other donors' samples. The specimen sequenced was memory CD8+ T cells from PBMCs. The sample's subset: CD45RO+ cells pooled with CCR7-negative TemRA cells. The J gene is TRBJ2-1, the V gene TRBV6-5; 8 bases match TRBD1. The CDR3 here is CATSDRVGNEQFF. As DNA, the CDR3 is TGTGCCACCTCGGACAGGGTGGGCAATGAGCAGTTCTTC.